This T cell receptor beta chain was retrieved from a study of blood T cells in healthy people across ages. General study results and limits: When set beside aged donors, long-lived donors presented more naive CD4+ cells and higher diversity.

As regards this clonotype: The antigen is unknown.

For the second PCR, which ran for about 7 to 12 cycles, a sample-barcoded 5' primer and a J-beta primer mix were used. Sequencing of every sample gave 3 million or more CDR3-containing paired-end reads. MiXCR, run by TCRdb on the 5' RACE reads, gives a single entry per CDR3 protein. This sample has 450,000 to 700,000 distinct CDR3 sequences, with 25% to 30% found just once. The CDR3 runs to 15 residues. Germline assignment: CDR1 MNHNS and CDR2 SASEGT. V was shortened by 7 bases and J by 2 bases, with 17 bases between the two germline ends. The sample consisted of blood. The genes are TRBV6-1 and TRBJ1-2; D gene uncertain. The TCR sequence derives from a woman between 70 and 85 years old in good health. CDR3 nucleotides: TGTGCCAGCACCGAGGGCAACCAGGTCAACTATGGCTACACCTTC. Its protein is CASTEGNQVNYGYTF.